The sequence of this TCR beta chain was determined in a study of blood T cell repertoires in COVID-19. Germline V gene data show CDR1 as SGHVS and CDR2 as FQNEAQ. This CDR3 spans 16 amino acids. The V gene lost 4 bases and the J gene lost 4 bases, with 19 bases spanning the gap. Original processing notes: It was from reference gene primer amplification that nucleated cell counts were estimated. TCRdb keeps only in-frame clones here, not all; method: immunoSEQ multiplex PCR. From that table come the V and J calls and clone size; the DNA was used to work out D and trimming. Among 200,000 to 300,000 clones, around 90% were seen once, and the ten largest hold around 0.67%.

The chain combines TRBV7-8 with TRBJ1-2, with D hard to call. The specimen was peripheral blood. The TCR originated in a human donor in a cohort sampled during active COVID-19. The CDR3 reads CASSSRWRGSRYGYTF. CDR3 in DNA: TGTGCCAGCAGCTCCCGTTGGAGAGGGAGTCGCTATGGCTACACCTTC.